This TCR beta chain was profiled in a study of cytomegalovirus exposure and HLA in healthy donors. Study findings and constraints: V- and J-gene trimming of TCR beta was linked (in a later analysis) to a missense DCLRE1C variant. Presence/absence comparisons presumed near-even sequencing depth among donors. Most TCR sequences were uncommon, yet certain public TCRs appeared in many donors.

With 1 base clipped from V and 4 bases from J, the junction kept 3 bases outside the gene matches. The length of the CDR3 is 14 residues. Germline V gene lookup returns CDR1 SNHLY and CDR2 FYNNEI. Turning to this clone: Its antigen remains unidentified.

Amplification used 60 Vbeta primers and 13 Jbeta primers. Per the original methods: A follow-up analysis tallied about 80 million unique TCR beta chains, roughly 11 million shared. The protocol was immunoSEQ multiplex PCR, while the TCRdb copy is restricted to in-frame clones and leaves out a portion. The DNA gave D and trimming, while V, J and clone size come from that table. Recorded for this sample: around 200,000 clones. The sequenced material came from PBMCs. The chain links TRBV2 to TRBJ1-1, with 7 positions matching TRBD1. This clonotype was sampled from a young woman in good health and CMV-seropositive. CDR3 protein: CASSEGQGITEAFF. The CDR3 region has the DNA TGTGCCAGCAGTGAAGGACAGGGAATCACTGAAGCTTTCTTT.